One sample yielded the 20 T cell receptor beta chains listed below, sequenced in a study of tumor-infiltrating lymphocytes in localized non-small cell lung cancer. Sequencing was performed with immunoSEQ multiplex PCR; in TCRdb, only in-frame clones are kept and a portion is missing. The sample shows about 12,000 clones, around four fifths of them seen only once. Sequencing used uninvolved lung tissue not adjacent to the tumor. The receptors were gathered from a human donor with non-small cell lung cancer.

This clone was counted a single time. CDR3 region: CASSYPYVHSGNTIYF. The CDR3 coding sequence is TGTGCCAGCAGTTACCCTTATGTTCACTCTGGAAACACCATATATTTT. The chain couples TRBV6-5 to TRBJ1-3; D is ambiguous. The germline V gene encodes CDR1 MNHEY and CDR2 SVGAGI. V was cut by 2 bases and J by 0 bases, with 11 bases left in between. This CDR3 spans 16 amino acids.

This clone was counted a few times. The rearrangement joins TRBV4-1 to TRBJ2-7; tentatively, D is TRBD1 or TRBD2 (6 bases each). Between the trimmed V and J ends, which lost 2 bases and 3 bases, there was a span of 11 bases. The CDR3 covers 14 residues. CDR1 MGHRA and CDR2 YSYEKL come from the germline V gene. The CDR3: CASSQWGDNYEQYF. DNA of the CDR3: TGCGCCAGCAGCCAATGGGGGGACAACTACGAGCAGTACTTC.

CDR3 sequence: CASSGSGSSSGGYGYTF. DNA of the CDR3: TGTGCCAGTAGTGGGTCCGGGTCCTCGTCCGGGGGCTATGGCTACACCTTC. The rearrangement joins TRBV19 to TRBJ1-2; D possibly corresponds to TRBD1 (5 bases). The CDR3 runs 17 residues. Germline values: CDR1 LNHDA, CDR2 SQIVND (reference sequence). V was shortened by 5 bases and J by 4 bases, with 23 bases between the two germline ends.

The CDR3, as DNA: TGCGCCAGCAGCCAAGTACGGAGGGGTAGCGGACACACAGATACGCAGTATTTT. Translation gives CASSQVRRGSGHTDTQYF. The chain carries TRBV4-3 and TRBJ2-3; weak D call: TRBD2 (6 bases). The CDR3 is 18 amino acids. From germline, CDR1 is LGHNA and CDR2 YSLEER. Trimming pared 1 base from V and 2 bases from J, leaving 19 bases between.

The J gene is TRBJ2-5, the V gene TRBV5-5; weak D call: TRBD2 (6 bases). Trimming left V 0 bases short and J 7 bases short, with 13 bases between. Per germline, CDR1 SGHKS and CDR2 YYEKEE (reference sequence). The CDR3 is 14 amino acids. CDR3 sequence: CASSLDRPEGTQYF. Written as DNA, the CDR3 is TGTGCCAGCAGCTTGGACAGGCCGGAGGGGACCCAGTACTTC.

The chain is built from TRBV30 and TRBJ2-7; 8 nucleotides match TRBD2. This CDR3 comprises 15 residues. From germline, CDR1 is GTSNPN and CDR2 SVGIG (reference sequence). V trimming: 1 base; J trimming: 3 bases; junction bases outside the gene matches: 8. CDR3 in amino acids: CAWSESRSGGYEQYF. The CDR3 coding sequence is TGTGCCTGGAGTGAAAGCCGAAGCGGGGGCTACGAGCAGTACTTC.

The chain carries TRBV9 and TRBJ2-7; 9 bases align to TRBD2. The germline gives CDR1 SGDLS, CDR2 YYNGEE. This CDR3 has 15 residues. V lost 0 bases, J lost 5 bases, and 6 bases stayed unmatched. The CDR3 DNA sequence: TGTGCCAGCAGCGTAGCCGGGACTAGCTTCGACGAGCAGTACTTC. Its protein product is CASSVAGTSFDEQYF.

This chain's CDR3 is CASSESVSSYNEQFF. As DNA, the CDR3 is TGTGCCAGCAGTGAATCGGTAAGCTCCTACAATGAGCAGTTCTTC. This rearrangement joins TRBV6-1 to TRBJ2-1; D not resolved. The CDR3 consists of 15 residues. From germline, CDR1 is MNHNS and CDR2 SASEGT. V lost 2 bases and J 0 bases, leaving 8 bases between the germline ends.

This rearrangement joins TRBV6-5 to TRBJ2-3, with 7 bases aligning to TRBD2. V shed 2 bases and J 2 bases; nucleotides not matched to a gene: 4. The CDR3 is made up of 15 amino acids. Germline assignment: CDR1 MNHEY and CDR2 SVGAGI. As DNA, the CDR3 is TGTGCCAGCAGTTACGGGACTAAGATCACAGATACGCAGTATTTT. It yields the protein CASSYGTKITDTQYF.

In its sample, this clone was seen once. CDR3 loop: CAIRGAQGTDEKLFF. CDR3 nucleotides: TGTGCCATCAGGGGAGCACAGGGAACGGATGAAAAACTGTTTTTT. V is TRBV10-3 and J is TRBJ1-4; D is possibly TRBD1 (6 bases). Germline V lookup: CDR1 ENHRY, CDR2 SYGVKD. This CDR3 is built from 15 residues. V lost 6 bases and J 6 bases, leaving 17 bases between the germline ends.

V gene TRBV18 combines with J gene TRBJ1-1; unclear D gene. V lost 1 base and J lost 7, with 7 bases in between. From germline, CDR1 is KGHSH and CDR2 LQKENI. The CDR3 is made up of 12 amino acids. The CDR3 nucleotides read TGTGCCAGCTCACCACTCGACGGTGAAGCTTTCTTT. This sequence encodes CASSPLDGEAFF.

In this sample, this clone turned up a few times. The chain couples TRBV5-6 to TRBJ1-2, with D tentatively TRBD1 (5 bases). V dropped 4 bases and J dropped 2 bases, with 12 bases sitting between them. The CDR3 sequence is 14 residues long. CDR1 is SGHDT, CDR2 YYEEEE, per germline. CDR3 coding DNA: TGTGCCAGCAGCACCGGTGGGGGGAACTATGGCTACACCTTC. Its protein is CASSTGGGNYGYTF.

This clone was recorded once. This rearrangement joins TRBV19 to TRBJ1-1; no reliable D call. The CDR3 has 10 residues. Trimming pared 6 bases from V and 8 bases from J, leaving 7 bases between. CDR1 is LNHDA and CDR2 is SQIVND in the germline V gene (reference sequence). CDR3: CASRDREAFF. CDR3 bases: TGTGCCAGTAGGGACCGAGAAGCTTTCTTT.

The V gene is TRBV4-3, the J gene TRBJ2-3; D gene uncertain. CDR1 and CDR2 (germline): LGHNA, YSLEER. The CDR3 extends over 12 amino acids. V lost 5 bases to trimming and J lost 8 bases, with 11 bases between them. The CDR3 here is CASSGPARTQYF. CDR3 nucleotide sequence: TGCGCCAGCAGCGGACCAGCCCGTACGCAGTATTTT.

This chain links TRBV5-5 with TRBJ1-1; possible D gene TRBD1, 5 bases. Germline lookup yields CDR1 SGHKS and CDR2 YYEKEE (reference sequence). Trimming cost V 0 bases and J 7 bases, with 10 bases left between them. The CDR3 contains 13 residues. The CDR3 region is CASSLDIRGEAFF. CDR3 nucleotide sequence: TGTGCCAGCAGCTTGGACATTAGGGGTGAAGCTTTCTTT. Using reference TRBV5-5 and TRBJ1-1 for the parts outside the CDR3, the full variable domain is DAGVTQSPTHLIKTRGQQVTLRCSPISGHKSVSWYQQVLGQGPQFIFQYYEKEERGRGNFPDRFSARQFPNYSSELNVNALLLGDSALYLCASSLDIRGEAFFGQGTRLTVV.

The J gene is TRBJ2-1, the V gene TRBV10-3; 7 bases are shared with TRBD2. After removal of 4 bases from V and 7 bases from J, the junction contained 4 bases not matched to a gene. Germline V gene sequence: CDR1 ENHRY, CDR2 SYGVKD. This CDR3 is 13 amino acids long. CDR3 sequence (DNA): TGTGCCATCAGTGCTGGACTAGTGAATGAGCAGTTCTTC. Its translation: CAISAGLVNEQFF.

This chain connects TRBV25-1 to TRBJ1-2, with a tentative D call TRBD1 (6 bases). Looked up from germline, CDR1 is MGHDK and CDR2 is SYGVNS. V lost 3 bases, J lost 4 bases, and 15 bases lay in between. The CDR3 contains 15 residues. The CDR3 here is CASSDQGGLIYGYTF. The CDR3 DNA reads TGTGCCAGCAGTGATCAAGGGGGGCTCATCTATGGCTACACCTTC.

CDR3 nucleotides: TGTGCCAGCACTCTCGGCGCGGAGGGGGCCTATGGCTACACCTTC. Protein product: CASTLGAEGAYGYTF. The chain is built from TRBV6-1 and TRBJ1-2; 7 nucleotides line up with TRBD1. After removal of 7 bases from V and 4 bases from J, the junction contained 12 bases not matched to a gene. In germline, CDR1 is MNHNS, CDR2 SASEGT. CDR3 length equals 15 residues.

By proportion, this clone is medium-sized. The chain joins TRBV9 to TRBJ1-2, with 9 bases lining up with TRBD1. Trimming cost V 0 bases and J 7 bases; bases outside gene matches: 7. The CDR3 loop spans 15 amino acids. The germline CDR1 and CDR2 sequences are SGDLS and YYNGEE. CDR3 in amino acids: CASSVDGQGTSGYTF. The CDR3 nucleotides are TGTGCCAGCAGCGTAGATGGACAGGGGACTTCTGGCTACACCTTC.

This chain connects TRBV9 to TRBJ2-5, with TRBD2 matching 10 bases. CDR1 is SGDLS and CDR2 is YYNGEE in the germline V gene. The CDR3 length is 14 residues. J was trimmed by 4 bases and V by 4 bases; bases with no gene match: 4. The CDR3 bases are TGTGCCAGCAGCCCCAGCGGGGGGGCAGAGACCCAGTACTTC. Protein: CASSPSGGAETQYF.